This T cell receptor beta chain was found in a study of T cell responses to AZD1222 COVID-19 vaccine. Broader study findings: White British ancestry dominated among donors, who included more females, and clonal diversity was possibly underestimated. Repertoire collection took place solely once the T cell response had peaked. Elevations in Spike-specific TCR breadth and depth followed administration of two AZD1222 doses.

V lost 1 base to trimming and J lost 10 bases, with 15 bases between them. The CDR3 totals 14 residues. Per germline, CDR1 SGHRS and CDR2 YFSETQ. The table came from immunoSEQ multiplex PCR; TCRdb's copy has only in-frame clones and leaves some out. The table lists 200,000 to 250,000 clones, about 95% of them singletons. Worth noting for this clone: Its specificity is not known.

The chain links TRBV5-1 to TRBJ2-1; D assignment may be TRBD1 or TRBD2 (5 bases each). The source is an adult who received the MenACWY meningococcal vaccine as a control. The sequenced sample was peripheral blood, obtained 28 days after the second dose of the MenACWY control vaccine. The CDR3 is CASSLTGLGGEQFF. In nucleotides, the CDR3 is TGCGCCAGCAGCTTGACGGGGCTAGGTGGAGAGCAGTTCTTC.